The sequence of this T cell receptor beta chain was determined in a study of shared clonotypes between healthy human individuals. Whole-study context: A donor's plate count was three for CD4 naive and three for CD4 memory; CD8 naive had two and CD8 memory one. Notes on the study in general: Naive subsets tended to show greater estimated richness than memory subsets. Incompleteness in sorted-subset sequencing, despite large depth, was shown by rarefaction.

To note about this clone: What it recognizes is unknown.

Terminally differentiated effector memory CD45RA+ cells were excluded by CCR7 positive selection of CD45RO-negative cells. Every subset had its genomic DNA shared out evenly among several immunoSEQ plates. TCRdb keeps only in-frame clones here, not all; method: immunoSEQ multiplex PCR. The sample lists hundreds of thousands of clones; roughly 92% were seen once. Per germline, CDR1 SGHAT and CDR2 FQNNGV. The CDR3 is 18 residues long. V trimming: 5 bases; J trimming: 5 bases; junction bases outside the gene matches: 12. V usage is TRBV11-2 and J usage is TRBJ2-3; 14 bases fit TRBD2. This clonotype was sampled from a man aged 30 to 45 in good health. Sequenced sample: naive CD8+ T cells sorted from blood. The CDR3 DNA reads TGTGCCAGCAGCCTAGGGACTAGCGGGAGTAGGCCTGGAGATACGCAGTATTTT. It translates to CASSLGTSGSRPGDTQYF.